This T cell receptor (beta chain) is drawn from a study of CD8+CD57+ T cells in acquired aplastic anemia listed by TCRdb under 2018. With regard to the full study: DNA extracted from sorted CD4+ and CD8+ cells had a mean of about 3 ug, with a range of about 0.2 to 30 ug. A CD8+CD57+ expansion meant a frequency higher than the mean frequency seen in healthy subjects.

Expansion of CD8+CD57+ cells had been shown by flow cytometry in the patients chosen for sequencing. Every patient had a diagnosis of severe acquired aplastic anemia based on International Study of Aplastic Anemia and Agranulocytosis and Camitta criteria. At the time blood was sampled, none of the patients had received any therapy. TCR repertoires of sorted CD4+ and CD8+ blood T cells from severe aplastic anemia patients and healthy subjects were deep-sequenced in the study. Patients were enrolled under clinicaltrials.gov protocols 00001620, 01623167, 00001397, 00071045, 00081523 and 00961064 in the USA. Ficoll-Paque density gradient centrifugation was used to isolate peripheral blood mononuclear cells. Before DNA was extracted, CD4+ and CD8+ T cells were sorted using either FACS or magnetic beads. V lost 4 bases and J lost 5 bases, and the count of bases not matched to a germline gene is 5. The CDR3 contains 15 residues, cysteine and phenylalanine counted. The retained sequence is limited to the CDR3, 45 bases, with the frame set at the first base. Via the germline V gene (reference sequence), CDR1 is SGHKS and CDR2 YYEKEE.

This clonotype was counted at least ten times. Its specific antigen is unknown. Per-base quality was not reported, and no clone a single base away is much larger than it. The investigation overall reported the following: Twenty-nine CD8+ CDR3 sequences were shared between patients and controls but appeared highly expressed in patients and within their immunodominant clones. Between patients and healthy controls, no significant difference in CD8+ Simpson's diversity was found (P=0.060).

TCR beta VDJ combination and CDR3 sequence profiling used genomic DNA as the template. An Illumina HiSeq 2000 was used for TCR repertoire sequencing. Per the authors' processing: TRBV/TRBJ rearrangement plots, CDR3 size and DJ length profiles, and Simpson's diversity index were used to evaluate the repertoires. Whichever DNA sequence was most abundant in the deep sequencing data was defined as the immunodominant clone. CDR3 amino acid sequences were checked for sharing between subjects and were compared against published repertoires and the VDJdb database. TCRdb trimmed the raw reads at Q25, called clones with MiXCR and kept productive beta chains. Rows with a matching CDR3 protein are joined into one entry that keeps the most common DNA and genes. TCRdb's processing, not the authors' own work, is the source of the V and J calls. The sample contains some 160,000 distinct CDR3 sequences, more than 40% of them found a single time. Of the sample, under 35% falls within the top ten clones.

The rearrangement combines TRBV5-5 with TRBJ2-2; TRBD2 agrees with 10 junctional bases. The TCR was taken from a human donor with aplastic anemia. The sequenced sample consisted of sorted CD4+, CD8+, or CD8+CD57+ T cells (not recorded which) from PBMCs. The CDR3: CASSVTSGNTGELFF. In nucleotide form, the sequence is TGTGCCAGCAGCGTCACTAGCGGGAATACCGGGGAGCTGTTTTTT. The CDR3, completed at both ends by the reference TRBV5-5 and TRBJ2-2 genes, gives the full variable domain DAGVTQSPTHLIKTRGQQVTLRCSPISGHKSVSWYQQVLGQGPQFIFQYYEKEERGRGNFPDRFSARQFPNYSSELNVNALLLGDSALYLCASSVTSGNTGELFFGEGSRLTVL.